These T cell receptor beta chains were read from a single sample in a study of T cells in Graves' hyperthyroidism and ophthalmopathy. MiXCR, applied by TCRdb to the multiplex PCR reads, yields one record per CDR3 protein. The sample comprises hundreds of thousands of distinct CDR3 sequences, 20% to 30% of which are singletons, and more than 60% rests with the top ten. Input material: blood. The source is a man aged 45 to 65 with Graves' hyperthyroidism. Each CDR3 is given with its conserved first and last residue. D genes are given only for firm matches. Size is stated for part of the rows, as once, few or many counts, or as a class when the clone is expanded.

v_call: TRBV11-2
d_call: NA
j_call: TRBJ1-2
clone_size: few
cdr3_nt: TGTGCCAGCAGTCCCGACGGGTACTATGGCTACACCTTC
cdr3_aa: CASSPDGYYGYTF

v_call: TRBV7-9
d_call: TRBD1
j_call: TRBJ1-4
clone_size: many
cdr3_nt: TGTGCCAGCAGCTTTGTGGGACAGGGTTATGAAAAACTGTTTTTT
cdr3_aa: CASSFVGQGYEKLFF

v_call: TRBV7-2
d_call: NA
j_call: TRBJ1-5
clone_size: few
cdr3_nt: TGTGCCAGCAGCTCCCAACGAGACCAGAGTATGCCCCAGCATTTT
cdr3_aa: CASSSQRDQSMPQHF

v_call: TRBV7-2
d_call: TRBD1
j_call: TRBJ2-7
clone_size: NA
cdr3_nt: TGTGCCAGCAGTTCTGACCGGGACAGGGGTGGCGAGCAGTACTTC
cdr3_aa: CASSSDRDRGGEQYF

v_call: TRBV11-2
d_call: NA
j_call: TRBJ1-2
clone_size: NA
cdr3_nt: TGTGCCAGCAGCCAATACACAGGGCTGGGCTACACCTTC
cdr3_aa: CASSQYTGLGYTF

v_call: TRBV28
d_call: TRBD2
j_call: TRBJ2-7
clone_size: few
cdr3_nt: TGTGCCAGCAGTGCGGGGGGGGCTAACGAGCAGTACTTC
cdr3_aa: CASSAGGANEQYF

v_call: TRBV12-3/TRBV12-4
d_call: NA
j_call: TRBJ2-3
clone_size: many
cdr3_nt: TGTGCCAGCAGCTCGCGTAGCGTCACAGATACGCAGTATTTT
cdr3_aa: CASSSRSVTDTQYF

v_call: TRBV6-1
d_call: TRBD2
j_call: TRBJ2-7
clone_size: many
cdr3_nt: TGTGCCAGCAGTCTAACTAGCGGGGTCTCCTACGAGCAGTACTTC
cdr3_aa: CASSLTSGVSYEQYF

v_call: TRBV19
d_call: NA
j_call: TRBJ1-2
clone_size: NA
cdr3_nt: TGTGCCAGTAGTACTCCTATGGGGGGGGCGAGCGGCTACACCTTC
cdr3_aa: CASSTPMGGASGYTF

v_call: TRBV6-2/TRBV6-3
d_call: NA
j_call: TRBJ2-1
clone_size: few
cdr3_nt: TGTGCCAGCAGAGATCTAGCGATAAGCTCCTACAATGAGCAGTTCTTC
cdr3_aa: CASRDLAISSYNEQFF

v_call: TRBV15
d_call: TRBD2
j_call: TRBJ2-1
clone_size: NA
cdr3_nt: TGTGCCACCAGCAGCAGCAGCGGGGGGTACAATGAGCAGTTCTTC
cdr3_aa: CATSSSSGGYNEQFF